This T cell receptor beta chain was observed in a study of blood T cells in healthy people across ages (dated by TCRdb to about 2015). With regard to the full study: In model experiments, template switching captured about one uniquely barcoded TCR beta cDNA molecule for every two T cells. Four age groups were formed from the donors: young (average roughly 15 years), middle-aged (approximately 40), aged (62) and long-lived (about 80). To avoid experimental bias, donors of different ages were spread randomly across the sequencing lanes. Two additional independent replicas of 1 million unique cDNA reads from the same blood draw were analyzed for two donors (one aged 18 to 30 and one aged 80 or older). To track age-related changes in TCR beta repertoire diversity, the study relied on deep sequencing normalized with unique cDNA molecular identifiers. Study-wide findings and limitations: Estimates of total diversity based on one million sequenced T cells were regarded as lower bounds and as underestimates. Observed TCR beta diversity per million T cells fell roughly linearly with age, and a significant reduction was already apparent by age about 38. Since profiling was done on bulk unsorted PBMCs, naive and antigen-experienced compartments could not be conclusively compared. The long-lived group showed more naive CD4+ T cells, fewer expanded clones and increased TCR diversity than the aged group, suggesting age selection. Observed TCR beta diversity correlated strongly with the percentage of naive T cells measured by flow cytometry. Because donor CMV infection status was unknown, age-related changes in expanded clonotypes were potentially confounded.

Donors were 40 or so systemically healthy Caucasian individuals from Russia aged roughly 6 to 95 years. Around 10 milliliters of peripheral blood were drawn from each donor into EDTA-treated Vacutainer tubes. Ficoll-Paque density-gradient centrifugation was used to isolate PBMCs, with at least 6.5 million obtained per sample. Total RNA, at least 5 micrograms per sample, was extracted from PBMCs with Trizol reagent. For every donor, flow cytometry on a PBMC aliquot measured the percentage of naive CD45RAhigh/CD27high T cells. The method was 5' RACE. TCRdb records Illumina HiSeq 2500 as the sequencer. The second PCR ran for roughly 6 to 11 cycles and used a J-beta primer mix along with a sample-barcoded 5' primer. A unique molecular identifier was introduced onto each TCR beta cDNA molecule by a template-switch 5' adaptor carrying 12 random nucleotides. Each sample yielded at least 2.5 million CDR3-containing paired-end reads. All of the RNA was converted into first-strand cDNA using the Mint cDNA synthesis kit, with a TRBC-specific oligonucleotide serving as the primer. Following uracil-DNA glycosylase treatment, a first 18-cycle PCR with universal primers M1SS and BC2_uni_R was performed on all cDNA. The paper's processing steps were these. Normalization of each sample was performed by random selection of 1 million high-quality reads, each carrying a distinct molecular identifier. Reads with shared molecular identifiers were discarded instead of being binned into consensus sequences. MiTCR, set to a Q25 quality threshold and the strictest error-elimination algorithm, was used for CDR3 identification, clonotype clustering and error correction. A nonparametric unseen species model using Euler transformation provided a lower-bound estimate of total TCR beta diversity. TCRdb redid the processing of the public reads, applying fastp at Q25 and MiXCR, and retained in-frame beta chains. CDR3 protein sequences are deduplicated, and each keeps its most common genes and DNA. The V and J calls, along with clone size, are taken from TCRdb and not from the paper's own processing. Within this sample are about 1.6 million distinct CDR3 sequences, with 34% of them counted one time only. 11% of the sample lies in the top ten.

As encoded in the germline V gene, CDR1 is MGHRA while CDR2 is YSYEKL. V is trimmed back by 3 bases and J by 2 bases, and the junction contains 16 bases that no gene match accounts for. Reading from cysteine to phenylalanine, the CDR3 counts 19 amino acids. The retained sequence is limited to the CDR3, 57 bases, with the frame set at the first base. This clonotype has more than one count but fewer than ten. The target of this receptor is not known. Per-base qualities were not stored, and no clone one base away is much larger. The sequencing sample was made of blood. The TCR originated in a woman in her twenties or thirties in good health. Recombination joined TRBV4-1 with TRBJ2-1; the central 7 bases match TRBD1. The DNA sequence is TGCGCCAGCAGCCATCCCACTCGAGGGGAGACAGGGACCTACAATGAGCAGTTCTTC. It translates to CASSHPTRGETGTYNEQFF.